This T cell receptor beta chain was captured in a study of CD8+ T cells in alopecia areata. CDR1 and CDR2 from the germline V gene are MNHEY and SVGAGI. Trimming shortened V by 4 bases and J by 6 bases, and 11 bases separated the two germline ends. The length of the CDR3 is 13 residues. RNA was isolated and reverse transcribed to cDNA, the sequencing template. Generated by immunoSEQ multiplex PCR, the TCRdb table keeps only in-frame clones and is missing some. Of tens of thousands of clones in the sample, around 71% were seen once. The treatment here: oral pan-JAK inhibitor, 5-10 mg twice daily. Sequences were derived from CD8+ T cells sorted from blood, sampled around week 44, from a patient treated with tofacitinib. V and J are TRBV6-5 and TRBJ2-3; weak D call: TRBD1 (5 bases). This clonotype originated in a human donor with alopecia areata. The CDR3: CASSFVQGDTQYF. CDR3 DNA: TGTGCCAGCAGTTTCGTCCAGGGTGATACGCAGTATTTT.